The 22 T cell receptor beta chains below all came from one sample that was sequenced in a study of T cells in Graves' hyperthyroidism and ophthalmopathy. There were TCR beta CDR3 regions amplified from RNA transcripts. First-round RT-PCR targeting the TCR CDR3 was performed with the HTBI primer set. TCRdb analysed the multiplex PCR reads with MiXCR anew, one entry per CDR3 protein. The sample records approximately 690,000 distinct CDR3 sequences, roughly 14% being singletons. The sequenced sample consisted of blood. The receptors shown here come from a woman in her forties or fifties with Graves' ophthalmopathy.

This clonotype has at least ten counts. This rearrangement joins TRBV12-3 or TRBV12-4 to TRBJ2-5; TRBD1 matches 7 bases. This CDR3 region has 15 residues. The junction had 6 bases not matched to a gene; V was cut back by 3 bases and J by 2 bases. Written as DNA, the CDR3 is TGTGCCAGCAGTTTTTGGGACAGCCTTCAAGAGACCCAGTACTTC. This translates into CASSFWDSLQETQYF.

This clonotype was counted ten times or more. CDR3: CASKGTGDFQPQHF. The CDR3 nucleotides read TGTGCCAGCAAGGGAACAGGGGATTTTCAGCCCCAGCATTTT. The rearrangement links TRBV7-9 to TRBJ1-5; 7 nucleotides agree with TRBD1. The CDR3 is 14 residues long. Germline V CDR1 and CDR2: SEHNR, FQNEAQ (reference sequence). After removal of 7 bases from V and 6 bases from J, the junction contained 9 bases not matched to a gene.

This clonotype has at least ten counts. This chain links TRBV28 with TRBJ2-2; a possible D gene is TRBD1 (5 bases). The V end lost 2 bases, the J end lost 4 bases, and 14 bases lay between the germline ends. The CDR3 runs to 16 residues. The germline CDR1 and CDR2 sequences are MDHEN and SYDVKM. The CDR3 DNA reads TGTGCCAGCAGTTTAAGCAGGGTCGTTGTCACCGGGGAGCTGTTTTTT. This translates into CASSLSRVVVTGELFF.

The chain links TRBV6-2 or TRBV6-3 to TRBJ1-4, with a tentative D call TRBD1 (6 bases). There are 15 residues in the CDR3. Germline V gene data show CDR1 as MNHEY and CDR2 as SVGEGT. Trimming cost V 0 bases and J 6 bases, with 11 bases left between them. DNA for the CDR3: TGTGCCAGCAGTTACTCTTACAGGACAGATGAAAAACTGTTTTTT. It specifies CASSYSYRTDEKLFF.

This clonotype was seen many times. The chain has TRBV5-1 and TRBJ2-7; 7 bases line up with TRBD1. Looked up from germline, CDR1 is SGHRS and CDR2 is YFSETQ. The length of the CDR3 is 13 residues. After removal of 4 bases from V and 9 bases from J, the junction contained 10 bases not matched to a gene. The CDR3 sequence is CASSEIQGLGQYF. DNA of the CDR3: TGCGCCAGCAGCGAGATACAGGGGCTCGGGCAGTACTTC.

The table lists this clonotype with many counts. DNA for the CDR3: TGTGCCAGCAGCCCCCGGAGGGGGAGCCAAGAGACCCAGTACTTC. Residues: CASSPRRGSQETQYF. The V call is TRBV11-2, the J call TRBJ2-5; the D call may be TRBD1 or TRBD2 (6 bases each). Trimming shortened V by 5 bases and J by 1 base, and 14 bases separated the two germline ends. CDR3 size: 15 residues. Germline V CDR1 and CDR2: SGHAT, FQNNGV. The whole variable domain, filled in from reference TRBV11-2 and TRBJ2-5, reads EAGVAQSPRYKIIEKRQSVAFWCNPISGHATLYWYQQILGQGPKLLIQFQNNGVVDDSQLPKDRFSAERLKGVDSTLKIQPAKLEDSAVYLCASSPRRGSQETQYFGPGTRLLVL.

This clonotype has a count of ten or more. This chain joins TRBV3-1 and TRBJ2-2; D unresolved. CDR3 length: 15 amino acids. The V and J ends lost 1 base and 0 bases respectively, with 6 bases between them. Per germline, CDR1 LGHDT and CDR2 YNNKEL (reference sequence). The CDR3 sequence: CASSQAEPNTGELFF. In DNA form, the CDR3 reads TGTGCCAGCAGCCAAGCGGAGCCGAACACCGGGGAGCTGTTTTTT.

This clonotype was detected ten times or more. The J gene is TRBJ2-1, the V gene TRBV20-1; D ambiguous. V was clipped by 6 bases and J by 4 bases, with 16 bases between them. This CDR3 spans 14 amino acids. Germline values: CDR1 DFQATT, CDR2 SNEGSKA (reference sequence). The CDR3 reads CSAKVVSHYNEQFF. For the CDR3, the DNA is TGCAGTGCAAAGGTAGTTTCGCATTACAATGAGCAGTTCTTC.

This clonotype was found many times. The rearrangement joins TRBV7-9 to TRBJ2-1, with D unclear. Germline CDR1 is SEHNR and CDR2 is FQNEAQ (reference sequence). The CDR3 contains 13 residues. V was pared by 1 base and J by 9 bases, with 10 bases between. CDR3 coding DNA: TGTGCCAGCAGCTTAGGGAGAATGGGTGAGCAGTTCTTC. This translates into CASSLGRMGEQFF.

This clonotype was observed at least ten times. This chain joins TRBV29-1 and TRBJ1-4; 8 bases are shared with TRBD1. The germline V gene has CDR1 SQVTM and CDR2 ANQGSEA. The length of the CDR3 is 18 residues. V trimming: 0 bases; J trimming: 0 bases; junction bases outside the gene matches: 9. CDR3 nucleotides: TGCAGCGTTGAAGATCAAGGGACAGGACTTACAACTAATGAAAAACTGTTTTTT. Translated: CSVEDQGTGLTTNEKLFF. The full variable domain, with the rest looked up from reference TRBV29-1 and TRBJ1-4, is SAVISQKPSRDICQRGTSLTIQCQVDSQVTMMFWYRQQPGQSLTLIATANQGSEATYESGFVIDKFPISRPNLTFSTLTVSNMSPEDSSIYLCSVEDQGTGLTTNEKLFFGSGTQLSVL.

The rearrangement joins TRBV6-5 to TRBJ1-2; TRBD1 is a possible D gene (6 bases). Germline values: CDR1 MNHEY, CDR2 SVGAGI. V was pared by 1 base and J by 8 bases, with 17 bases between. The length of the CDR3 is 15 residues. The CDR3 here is CASSYWRGGDGGYTF. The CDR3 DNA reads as TGTGCCAGCAGTTACTGGAGAGGGGGTGATGGCGGCTACACCTTC.

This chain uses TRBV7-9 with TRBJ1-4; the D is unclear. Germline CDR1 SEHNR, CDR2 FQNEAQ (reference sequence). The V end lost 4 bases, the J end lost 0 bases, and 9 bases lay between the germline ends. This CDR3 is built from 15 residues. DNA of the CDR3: TGTGCCAGCAGCTCCTACGGTGCAACTAATGAAAAACTGTTTTTT. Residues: CASSSYGATNEKLFF.

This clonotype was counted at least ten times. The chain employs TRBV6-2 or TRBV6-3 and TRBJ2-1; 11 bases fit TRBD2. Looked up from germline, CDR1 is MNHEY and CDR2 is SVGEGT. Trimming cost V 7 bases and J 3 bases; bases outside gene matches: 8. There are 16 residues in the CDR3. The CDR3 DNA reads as TGTGCCAGCAAAACGGGACTAGCGGAGTTCTACAATGAGCAGTTCTTC. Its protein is CASKTGLAEFYNEQFF.

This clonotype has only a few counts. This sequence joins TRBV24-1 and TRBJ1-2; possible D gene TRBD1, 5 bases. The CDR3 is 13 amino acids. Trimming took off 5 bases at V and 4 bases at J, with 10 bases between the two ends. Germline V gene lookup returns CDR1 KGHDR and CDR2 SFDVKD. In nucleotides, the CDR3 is TGTGCCACCAGTGGGGGCCTAACCTATGGCTACACCTTC. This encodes CATSGGLTYGYTF.

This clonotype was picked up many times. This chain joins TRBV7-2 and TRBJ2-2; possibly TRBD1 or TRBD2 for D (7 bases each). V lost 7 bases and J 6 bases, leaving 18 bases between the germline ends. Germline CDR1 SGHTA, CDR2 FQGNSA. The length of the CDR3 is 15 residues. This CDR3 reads CASNPRGGQAGELFF. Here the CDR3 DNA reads TGTGCCAGCAACCCCAGGGGGGGCCAGGCCGGGGAGCTGTTTTTT.

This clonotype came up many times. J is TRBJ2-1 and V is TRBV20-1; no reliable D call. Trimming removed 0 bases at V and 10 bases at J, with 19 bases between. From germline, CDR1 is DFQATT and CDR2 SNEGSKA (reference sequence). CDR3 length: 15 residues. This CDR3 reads CSARDSISPTFEQFF. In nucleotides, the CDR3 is TGCAGTGCTAGAGATTCTATTTCTCCAACATTCGAGCAGTTCTTC.

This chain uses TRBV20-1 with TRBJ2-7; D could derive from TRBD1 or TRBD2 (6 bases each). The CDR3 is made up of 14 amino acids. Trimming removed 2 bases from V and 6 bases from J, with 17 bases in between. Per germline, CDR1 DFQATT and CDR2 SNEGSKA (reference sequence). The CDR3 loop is CSARKQGGTGEQYF. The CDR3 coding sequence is TGCAGTGCTAGAAAACAGGGAGGAACGGGCGAGCAGTACTTC.

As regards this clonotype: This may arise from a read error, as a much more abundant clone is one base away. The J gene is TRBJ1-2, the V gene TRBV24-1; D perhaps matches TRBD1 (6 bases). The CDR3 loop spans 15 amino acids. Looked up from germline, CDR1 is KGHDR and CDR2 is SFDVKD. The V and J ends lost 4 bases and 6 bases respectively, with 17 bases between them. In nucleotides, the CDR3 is TGTGCCACCAGTGACCCCGGGGGGCCAGGCGATGGCTACACCTTC. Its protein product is CATSDPGGPGDGYTF.

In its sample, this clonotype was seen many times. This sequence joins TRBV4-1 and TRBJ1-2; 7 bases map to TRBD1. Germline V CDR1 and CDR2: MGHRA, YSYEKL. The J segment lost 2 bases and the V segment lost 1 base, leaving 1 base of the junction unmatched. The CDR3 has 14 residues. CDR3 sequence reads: CASSQAGQNYGYTF. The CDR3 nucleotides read TGCGCCAGCAGCCAAGCGGGACAGAACTATGGCTACACCTTC.

The CDR3 region is CARDKTEPRYEQYF. The CDR3 coding sequence is TGTGCCAGAGACAAGACCGAACCACGCTACGAGCAGTACTTC. The chain links TRBV6-4 to TRBJ2-7, with D hard to call. The CDR3 totals 14 residues. V was trimmed by 9 bases and J by 3 bases, leaving 18 bases between them. The germline V gene has CDR1 MRHNA and CDR2 SNTAGT.

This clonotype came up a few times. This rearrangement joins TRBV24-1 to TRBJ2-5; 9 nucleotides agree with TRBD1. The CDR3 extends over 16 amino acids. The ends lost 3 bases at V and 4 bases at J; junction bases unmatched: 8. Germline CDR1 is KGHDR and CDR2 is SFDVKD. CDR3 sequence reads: CATSDNRDRVRETQYF. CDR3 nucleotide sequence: TGTGCCACCAGTGATAACCGGGACAGGGTCCGAGAGACCCAGTACTTC.

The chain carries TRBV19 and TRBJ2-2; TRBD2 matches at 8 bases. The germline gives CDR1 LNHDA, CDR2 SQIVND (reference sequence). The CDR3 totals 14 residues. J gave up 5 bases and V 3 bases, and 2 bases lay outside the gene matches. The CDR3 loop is CASSMTSATGELFF. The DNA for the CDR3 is TGTGCCAGTAGTATGACTAGCGCAACCGGGGAGCTGTTTTTT. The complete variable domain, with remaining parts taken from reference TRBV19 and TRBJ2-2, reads DGGITQSPKYLFRKEGQNVTLSCEQNLNHDAMYWYRQDPGQGLRLIYYSQIVNDFQKGDIAEGYSVSREKKESFPLTVTSAQKNPTAFYLCASSMTSATGELFFGEGSRLTVL.